The sequence of this T cell receptor beta chain was determined in a study of metastatic and nonmetastatic thyroid tumors. General observations from the study: The reported finding was significantly higher TCR beta diversity in malignant thyroid tumors relative to benign nodules, in blood and tumor.

This clone was counted many times. The antigen remains unidentified. Patients underwent thyroid surgery, and none had received any treatment before it. Trimming left V 6 bases short and J 3 bases short, with 17 bases between. Germline loops: CDR1 SNHLY, CDR2 FYNNEI. The CDR3 contains 15 residues. Authors' analysis steps: Built for papillary thyroid cancer, a distant-metastasis classifier drew on CDR3 differences across clinicopathological groups. MiXCR was used by TCRdb to re-call the PCR reads. The V and J calls, along with clone size, are taken from TCRdb and not from the paper's own processing. Of around 19,000 clones in the sample, 15% to 18% were seen once.

This chain joins TRBV2 and TRBJ1-2, with unresolved D. This clonotype was obtained from a female donor with papillary thyroid cancer or a benign thyroid nodule (not recorded which). Some clones in this sample may be carry-over from other donors' samples. Sample: blood. The DNA for the CDR3 is TGTGCCAGCAGAACAGATTGGTGGGAGCACTATGGCTACACCTTC. As protein: CASRTDWWEHYGYTF.